These 8 T cell receptor beta chains were all obtained from the same sample, sequenced in a study of spatial heterogeneity in lung cancer. Whole-study findings and limits: Counts of expanded intratumoral alpha and beta TCRs tracked tumor mutation counts.

Time point in this sample: sample taken at primary tumor resection. TCRdb reanalysed the 5' RACE reads using MiXCR and keeps one entry per CDR3 protein. The data hold around 18,000 distinct CDR3 sequences, with 8.5% to 10% observed a single time. Their target antigens are unknown. The material sequenced was lung tumor tissue, taken at surgery. The source of these receptors is a female donor with early-stage non-small cell lung cancer.

Comments on this clonotype: Found in a library prepared for alpha chains, this beta chain is an off-target read, and its abundance has little meaning. The chain links TRBV6-5 to TRBJ2-1, with TRBD1 matching over 7 bases. The CDR3 runs 13 residues. After removal of 0 bases from V and 10 bases from J, the junction contained 3 bases not matched to a gene. Germline CDR1 MNHEY, CDR2 SVGAGI. CDR3 sequence: CASSYSVRGEQFF. The CDR3 DNA follows: TGTGCCAGCAGTTACTCAGTCAGGGGGGAGCAGTTCTTC.

A remark on this clonotype: This beta chain slipped into a library made for alpha chains as a stray read, so its size is not meaningful. This sequence joins TRBV10-3 and TRBJ1-1; D call uncertain. CDR3 length: 12 residues. The germline V and J ends were trimmed by 7 bases and 1 base, with 7 bases remaining between them. Germline V CDR1 and CDR2: ENHRY, SYGVKD. The CDR3 here is CAIKGGNTEAFF. In nucleotides, the CDR3 is TGTGCCATCAAAGGAGGGAACACTGAAGCTTTCTTT.

The sample holds many counts of this clonotype. Because the library targeted alpha chains, this beta chain is an off-target read whose size means little. This chain joins TRBV7-2 and TRBJ2-3, with 7 bases fitting TRBD2. Germline lookup yields CDR1 SGHTA and CDR2 FQGNSA. V shed 5 bases and J 3 bases; nucleotides not matched to a gene: 5. The CDR3 has 14 residues. For the CDR3, the DNA is TGTGCCAGCAGCCGGGTAGCGGGTACAGATACGCAGTATTTT. As protein: CASSRVAGTDTQYF.

On this clonotype: Little can be read into the size of this beta chain, an off-target read in a library designed for alpha chains. The chain joins TRBV7-2 to TRBJ2-1; D possibly corresponds to TRBD2 (6 bases). This CDR3 comprises 15 residues. With 4 bases removed from V and 0 bases from J, the gap between germline ends came to 10 bases. Per germline, CDR1 SGHTA and CDR2 FQGNSA. CDR3 nucleotide sequence: TGTGCCAGCAGCTCGGGGGAAAGCTCCTACAATGAGCAGTTCTTC. The encoded protein is CASSSGESSYNEQFF.

As regards this clonotype: This beta chain represents an off-target read in a library built for alpha chains; its size is of limited meaning. The rearrangement links TRBV7-9 to TRBJ1-5, with D perhaps TRBD1 (5 bases). Looked up from germline, CDR1 is SEHNR and CDR2 is FQNEAQ (reference sequence). V was clipped by 2 bases and J by 3 bases, with 8 bases between them. The CDR3 runs 14 residues. CDR3 residues: CASSLPGLNQPQHF. The CDR3 coding sequence is TGTGCCAGCAGCTTACCGGGACTCAATCAGCCCCAGCATTTT. Combining the CDR3 with reference TRBV7-9 and TRBJ1-5 gives the whole variable domain DTGVSQNPRHKITKRGQNVTFRCDPISEHNRLYWYRQTLGQGPEFLTYFQNEAQLEKSRLLSDRFSAERPKGSFSTLEIQRTEQGDSAMYLCASSLPGLNQPQHFGDGTRLSIL.

In its sample, this clonotype was seen many times. Being off target in a library aimed at alpha chains, this beta chain has a size of little meaning. The V call is TRBV12-3 or TRBV12-4, the J call TRBJ1-5; D unclear. V was trimmed by 5 bases and J by 3 bases, leaving 14 bases between them. The CDR3 consists of 15 residues. CDR3 in amino acids: CASSLGLAPNQPQHF. CDR3 coding DNA: TGTGCCAGCAGTCTAGGCCTCGCGCCCAATCAGCCCCAGCATTTT.

This clonotype was recorded many times. Since it is a stray read in a library aimed at alpha chains, this beta chain has a size that is not meaningful. The rearrangement uses TRBV6-2 or TRBV6-3 and TRBJ2-3, with 8 nucleotides matching TRBD1. The ends lost 6 bases at V and 0 bases at J; junction bases unmatched: 2. The CDR3 runs to 14 residues. CDR1 and CDR2 (germline): MNHEY, SVGEGT. CDR3 coding DNA: TGTGCCAGCAGCCAGGGGGCTAGCACAGATACGCAGTATTTT. Residues: CASSQGASTDTQYF.

By sample share, this clonotype is medium-sized. This beta chain lies outside the target of a library built for alpha chains; its clone size means little. CDR3 loop: CSAGGFDTEAFF. The DNA of the CDR3 is TGCAGCGCCGGGGGGTTCGACACTGAAGCTTTCTTT. V usage is TRBV29-1 and J usage is TRBJ1-1; possibly TRBD1 for D (5 bases). Trimming cost V 7 bases and J 3 bases, with 12 bases left between them. Germline-derived CDR1 and CDR2 are SQVTM and ANQGSEA. The CDR3 covers 12 residues.